This T cell receptor beta chain was found in a study of T cells after posttransplantation cyclophosphamide. Germline CDR1 is SGHRS and CDR2 is YFSETQ. The CDR3 is 14 amino acids. Trimming cost V 3 bases and J 4 bases; bases outside gene matches: 6. Sequencing was performed with immunoSEQ multiplex PCR; in TCRdb, only in-frame clones are kept and a portion is missing. Recorded here are about 44,000 clones, with no singletons, and the ten leading clones hold roughly 2%. This clone showed up just a few times. Sequenced: PBMCs. This rearrangement joins TRBV5-1 to TRBJ2-7; TRBD1 matches 8 bases. The source of this sequence is a middle-aged man in good health, CMV-negative, and a related stem cell transplant donor. Here the CDR3 reads CASSSSGGFYEQYV. The CDR3 bases are TGCGCCAGCAGCTCTTCAGGGGGCTTTTACGAGCAGTACGTC.